This passage covers 10 T cell receptor beta chains from one sample sequenced in a study of T-cell reconstitution after alpha-beta-depleted transplantation in children. TCRbeta library construction was performed incorporating unique molecular identifiers. One entry per CDR3 protein, called by TCRdb with MiXCR from the PCR reads. The sample contains 700,000 to 950,000 distinct CDR3 sequences, approximately 15% of which appear only once. The sample in question was PBMCs, mostly from graft donor cells, obtained 360 days after TCRalphabeta/CD19-depleted stem cell transplant. These receptor sequences come from a male patient aged 10 to 17 who had a stem cell transplant for acute lymphoblastic leukemia, so the T cells may come from the graft donor.

This clonotype was recorded a few times. V is TRBV14 and J is TRBJ2-5; D gene unclear. Germline-derived CDR1 and CDR2 are SGHDN and FVKESK. The ends were cut back, 1 base at V and 2 bases at J, with 11 bases in the middle. This CDR3 is 15 amino acids long. The CDR3 loop is CASSQGTIRQETQYF. For the CDR3, the DNA is TGTGCCAGCAGCCAAGGCACTATTAGACAAGAGACCCAGTACTTC.

This clonotype has ten or more counts. A junction boundary mismatches the germline segment, possibly from a read error. The V gene is TRBV4-1, the J gene TRBJ1-2; D might be TRBD1 (6 bases). The CDR3 length is 12 residues. Germline V gives CDR1 MGHRA, CDR2 YSYEKL. CDR3 coding DNA: TGCGCCAGCAGCAGATTGGGGGGGCATATCACGTTC. Its translation: CASSRLGGHITF.

The chain has TRBV20-1 and TRBJ2-1; weak D call: TRBD2 (6 bases). CDR3 size: 13 residues. The V and J ends lost 6 bases and 4 bases respectively, with 13 bases between them. Germline loops: CDR1 DFQATT, CDR2 SNEGSKA (reference sequence). This chain's CDR3 is CSAETSSYNEQFF. DNA for the CDR3: TGCAGTGCCGAGACTAGTTCGTACAATGAGCAGTTCTTC.

The CDR3 region has the DNA TGCGCCAGCAGCCAAGTCCTACAGGGGAAACATCGGCCCCAGCATTTT. Translated: CASSQVLQGKHRPQHF. This rearrangement joins TRBV4-1 to TRBJ1-5; the match to TRBD1 covers 7 bases. The CDR3 sequence is 16 residues long. Germline V gene data show CDR1 as MGHRA and CDR2 as YSYEKL. Germline trimming cut 1 base from V and 9 bases from J; bases unmatched to any gene: 12.

The gene calls are TRBV7-6 and TRBJ2-1; 8 positions agree with TRBD2. Germline V CDR1 and CDR2: SGHVS, FNYEAQ. The CDR3 loop spans 18 amino acids. The junction had 9 bases not matched to a gene; V was cut back by 0 bases and J by 2 bases. As DNA, the CDR3 is TGTGCCAGCAGCTTAGCGAGTTCCGGGACTAGGACCTACAATGAGCAGTTCTTC. As protein: CASSLASSGTRTYNEQFF.

This clonotype was detected many times. The junction shows a germline mismatch at one end, possibly a read error. The rearrangement links TRBV5-1 to TRBJ2-6; weak D call: TRBD2 (5 bases). The germline CDR1 and CDR2 sequences are SGHRS and YFSETQ. This CDR3 is built from 15 residues. The DNA of the CDR3 is TGTGCCAGCAGTTTAGCGAGCTCTGGGGCCAACGTCCTGACTTTC. Amino acids: CASSLASSGANVLTF.

This clonotype appeared a few times. This chain links TRBV5-8 with TRBJ1-5, with D perhaps matching TRBD1 (5 bases). V lost 2 bases to trimming and J lost 1 base, with 13 bases between them. This CDR3 is built from 16 residues. Germline V CDR1 and CDR2: SGHTS, YDEGEE. DNA of the CDR3: TGTGCCAGCAGCTTCTTGGGGGATTTGAGCAATCAGCCCCAGCATTTT. Translated, it gives CASSFLGDLSNQPQHF.

This clonotype was recorded many times. This sequence joins TRBV12-3 or TRBV12-4 and TRBJ2-1; 16 nucleotides agree with TRBD2. The CDR3 spans 16 residues. Trimming took 3 bases from V and 10 from J; bases not matched to a gene: 6. The DNA for the CDR3 is TGTGCCAGCAGTTTGGGACTAGCGGGAGGGCCTGGGGAGCAGTTCTTC. Translation: CASSLGLAGGPGEQFF.

The chain couples TRBV5-1 to TRBJ2-1, with TRBD1 as a possible D gene (6 bases). V lost 3 bases and J 8 bases, leaving 9 bases between the germline ends. The V gene's germline CDR1 is SGHRS and CDR2 YFSETQ. The CDR3 spans 12 residues. Here the CDR3 DNA reads TGCGCCAGCAGCTCACAGGGTTATGAGCAGTTCTTC. Residues: CASSSQGYEQFF.

The chain couples TRBV5-1 to TRBJ2-2; 8 bases are shared with TRBD1. The CDR3 is made up of 15 amino acids. With V trimmed by 2 bases and J by 4 bases, 4 bases remained unmatched. Germline CDR1 and CDR2: SGHRS and YFSETQ. The CDR3 sequence is CASSFRGRVTGELFF. The CDR3 DNA sequence: TGCGCCAGCAGCTTCAGGGGGCGCGTCACCGGGGAGCTGTTTTTT. Drawing the rest from reference TRBV5-1 and TRBJ2-2, the complete variable domain is KAGVTQTPRYLIKTRGQQVTLSCSPISGHRSVSWYQQTPGQGLQFLFEYFSETQRNKGNFPGRFSGRQFSNSRSEMNVSTLELGDSALYLCASSFRGRVTGELFFGEGSRLTVL.